Listed below are T cell receptor beta chains from one sample, sequenced in a study of blood T cell repertoires in COVID-19. Clones were sequenced by immunoSEQ multiplex PCR, and TCRdb holds only the in-frame ones, with some missing. The sample includes over 200,000 clones, nearly 90% seen only once; the top ten take 10% to 14%. Material: PBMCs or T cells enriched from blood (not recorded which). All receptors derive from a man aged 30 to 39 who had recovered from COVID-19. The CDR3 runs from the conserved cysteine through the conserved F or W. The D gene is left open where the match is weak. Size is omitted from some rows. Given values are once, few, many or a class for expanded clones.

d_gene	abundance	j_gene	v_gene	CDR3aa	CDR3nt
TRBD2	.	TRBJ2-3	TRBV11-2	CASRQLAGTRNTQYF	TGTGCCAGCAGGCAACTAGCGGGGACTAGAAATACGCAGTATTTT
.	.	TRBJ1-1	TRBV29-1	CSVDGEVGEAFF	TGCAGCGTTGACGGGGAAGTGGGGGAAGCTTTCTTT
.	.	TRBJ2-1	TRBV7-6	CASSSYHEQFF	TGTGCCAGCAGCTCCTACCATGAGCAGTTCTTC
TRBD1	.	TRBJ1-2	TRBV12-3/TRBV12-4	CASRDRANYGYTF	TGTGCCAGCAGGGACAGGGCTAACTATGGCTACACCTTC
.	.	TRBJ2-7	TRBV6-1	CASSEVPGNEQYF	TGTGCCAGCAGTGAAGTTCCGGGGAACGAGCAGTACTTC
.	.	TRBJ1-3	TRBV7-6	CASRQGGSGNTIYF	TGTGCCAGCAGGCAAGGAGGCTCTGGAAACACCATATATTTT
TRBD1	.	TRBJ2-5	TRBV7-2	CASSSDRPGQGRRETQYF	TGTGCCAGCAGCTCCGACCGACCGGGACAGGGGAGAAGGGAGACCCAGTACTTC
.	.	TRBJ1-4	TRBV28	CASSFLREKLFF	TGTGCCAGCAGTTTTCTGAGGGAAAAACTGTTTTTT
.	once	TRBJ1-1	TRBV7-2	CASSRPEMNTEAFF	TGTGCCAGCAGCCGTCCTGAGATGAACACTGAAGCTTTCTTT
TRBD1	.	TRBJ1-2	TRBV5-1	CASSSGQDLAGYTF	TGCGCCAGCAGCTCGGGACAGGACTTGGCTGGCTACACCTTC
TRBD1	once	TRBJ1-6	TRBV4-1	CASSFETGGSDNSPLHF	TGCGCCAGCAGCTTCGAAACAGGGGGCTCGGATAATTCACCCCTCCACTTT
.	few	TRBJ2-5	TRBV7-9	CASSPQGGETQYF	TGTGCCAGCAGCCCCCAGGGTGGAGAGACCCAGTACTTC
.	.	TRBJ2-3	TRBV5-1	CASSLVSGVGADTQYF	TGCGCCAGCAGCTTGGTGTCCGGGGTGGGCGCAGATACGCAGTATTTT
.	.	TRBJ1-1	TRBV10-2	CATSQGNTEAFF	TGCGCCACCTCCCAGGGGAACACTGAAGCTTTCTTT
.	.	TRBJ1-1	TRBV9	CASSPPPGHLLNTEAFF	TGTGCCAGCAGCCCACCCCCGGGACACCTTTTGAACACTGAAGCTTTCTTT
.	.	TRBJ1-2	TRBV27	CASTPTRRSNYGYTF	TGTGCCAGCACCCCCACGCGAAGATCCAACTATGGCTACACCTTC
.	.	TRBJ1-5	TRBV7-9	CASSLVSEREPQHF	TGTGCCAGCAGCTTAGTTTCGGAACGGGAACCCCAGCATTTT
.	.	TRBJ1-1	TRBV7-9	CASSSGYRKAFF	TGTGCCAGCAGCTCCGGCTACAGGAAAGCTTTCTTT
TRBD2	many	TRBJ2-3	TRBV5-4	CASSWGSGRDLDTQYF	TGTGCCAGCAGCTGGGGAAGCGGGAGGGATCTAGATACGCAGTATTTT
TRBD2	.	TRBJ2-2	TRBV5-1	CASSLAGGAGELFF	TGCGCCAGCAGCTTAGCGGGGGGCGCCGGGGAGCTGTTTTTT
.	few	TRBJ1-6	TRBV6-5	CASRSGRVESPLHF	TGTGCCAGCCGGTCGGGCAGGGTTGAATCACCCCTCCACTTT
TRBD1	.	TRBJ1-2	TRBV12-3/TRBV12-4	CASTMDRSYGYTF	TGTGCCAGCACCATGGACAGGAGCTATGGCTACACCTTC
TRBD1	.	TRBJ1-1	TRBV27	CASSFMGQREAFF	TGTGCCAGCAGTTTTATGGGACAGAGAGAAGCTTTCTTT
TRBD1	.	TRBJ2-7	TRBV27	CASSTGTGREQYF	TGTGCCAGCAGTACCGGGACAGGGCGTGAGCAGTACTTC
.	once	TRBJ1-3	TRBV30	CAWTGGGLNTIYF	TGTGCCTGGACCGGAGGAGGACTAAACACCATATATTTT
.	.	TRBJ1-5	TRBV30	CAWTRWRCNQPQHF	TGTGCCTGGACTAGGTGGCGTTGTAATCAGCCCCAGCATTTT
.	.	TRBJ2-2	TRBV10-3	CAISGITVDTGELFF	TGTGCCATCAGTGGTATAACAGTTGACACCGGGGAGCTGTTTTTT
.	few	TRBJ1-5	TRBV5-8	CASSPSGKTNQPQHF	TGTGCCAGCAGCCCGTCCGGGAAGACGAATCAGCCCCAGCATTTT
.	.	TRBJ1-1	TRBV18	CASSPGRHTEAFF	TGTGCCAGCTCACCAGGGAGGCACACTGAAGCTTTCTTT
TRBD1	once	TRBJ2-7	TRBV7-2	CASSLGQGNYEQYF	TGTGCCAGCAGCTTAGGACAGGGGAACTACGAGCAGTACTTC
TRBD1	.	TRBJ1-2	TRBV12-3/TRBV12-4	CASRTGGADGYTF	TGTGCCAGCCGCACAGGGGGCGCCGATGGCTACACCTTC